This TCR beta chain was captured by sequencing in a study of cytomegalovirus exposure and HLA in healthy donors. Study conclusions and caveats: The records held CMV serostatus as the only immune exposure information. Several of the most significant clusters were apparently associated with common viral pathogens in a later analysis.

V was pared by 5 bases and J by 3 bases, with 6 bases of the junction left unmatched. CDR3 length: 15 amino acids. CDR1 SGHRS and CDR2 YFSETQ come from the germline V gene. The PCR made use of 60 Vbeta and 13 Jbeta primers. Using immunoSEQ multiplex PCR, the repertoire was profiled, and TCRdb retains in-frame clones only, with some absent. In all, the sample yields approximately 70,000 clones. With regard to this clone: Its target is not known.

Source material: PBMCs. This receptor was taken from a female donor in good health and CMV-seropositive. V and J are TRBV5-1 and TRBJ2-3, with 10 bases fitting TRBD2. The CDR3 reads CASRGRGLATDTQYF. CDR3 DNA: TGCGCCAGCAGGGGGAGGGGACTAGCGACAGATACGCAGTATTTT.